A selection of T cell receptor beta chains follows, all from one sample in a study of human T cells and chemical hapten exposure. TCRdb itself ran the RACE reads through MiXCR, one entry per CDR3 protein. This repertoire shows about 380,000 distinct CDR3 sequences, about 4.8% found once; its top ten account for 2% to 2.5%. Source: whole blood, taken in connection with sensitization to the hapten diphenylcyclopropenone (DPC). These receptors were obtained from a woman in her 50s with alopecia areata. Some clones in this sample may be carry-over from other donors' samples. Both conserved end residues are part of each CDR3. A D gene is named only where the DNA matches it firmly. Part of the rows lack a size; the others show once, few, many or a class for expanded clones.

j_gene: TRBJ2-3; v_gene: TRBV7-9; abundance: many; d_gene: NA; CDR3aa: CASALLVGRVTDTQYF
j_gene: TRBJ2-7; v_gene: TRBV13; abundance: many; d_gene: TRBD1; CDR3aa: CASSTGAHYEQYF
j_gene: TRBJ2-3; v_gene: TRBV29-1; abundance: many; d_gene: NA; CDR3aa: CSPVEGLTDTQYF
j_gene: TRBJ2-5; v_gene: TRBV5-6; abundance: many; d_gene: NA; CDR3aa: CASSLVAGQFETQYF
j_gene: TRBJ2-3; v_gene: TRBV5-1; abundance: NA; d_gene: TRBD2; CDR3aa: CASSLNGPLAGTDTQYF
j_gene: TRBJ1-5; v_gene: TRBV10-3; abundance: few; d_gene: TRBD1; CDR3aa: CAISESMDRGWDQPQHF
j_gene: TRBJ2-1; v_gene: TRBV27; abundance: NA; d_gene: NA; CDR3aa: CASSLRVGSYNEQFF
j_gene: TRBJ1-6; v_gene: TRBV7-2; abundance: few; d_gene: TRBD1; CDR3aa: CASSTGTGHSPLHF
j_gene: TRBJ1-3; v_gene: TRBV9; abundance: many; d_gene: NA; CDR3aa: CASSVGPLGTSGNTIYF
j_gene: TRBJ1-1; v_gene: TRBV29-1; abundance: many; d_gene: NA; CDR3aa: CSVANAQGWDTEAFF
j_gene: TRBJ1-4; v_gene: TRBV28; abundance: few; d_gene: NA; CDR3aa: CASSYRPEKLFF
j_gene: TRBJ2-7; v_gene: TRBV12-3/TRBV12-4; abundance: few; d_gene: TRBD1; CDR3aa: CASSSTGQGGEQYF
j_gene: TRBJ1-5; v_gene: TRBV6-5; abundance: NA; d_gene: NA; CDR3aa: CASSPLGGRSNQPQHF
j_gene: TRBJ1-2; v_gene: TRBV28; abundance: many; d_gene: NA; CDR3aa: CASSPHSVGEVRDGYTF
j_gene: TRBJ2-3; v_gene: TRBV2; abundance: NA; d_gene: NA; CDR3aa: CASRDLEDTQYF
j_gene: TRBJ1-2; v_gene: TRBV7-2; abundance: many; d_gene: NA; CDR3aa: CASSADFVNYGYTF
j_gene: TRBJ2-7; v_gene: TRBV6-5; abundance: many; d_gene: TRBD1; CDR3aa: CASSPRQGWGEQYF
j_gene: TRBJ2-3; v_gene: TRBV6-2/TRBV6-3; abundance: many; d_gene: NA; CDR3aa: CASSWRTGTDTQYF
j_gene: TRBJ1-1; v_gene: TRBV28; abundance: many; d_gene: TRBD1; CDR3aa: CASISMRGLEAEAFF
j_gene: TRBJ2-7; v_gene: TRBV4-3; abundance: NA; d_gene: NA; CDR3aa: CASSQEFQLQSYEQYF
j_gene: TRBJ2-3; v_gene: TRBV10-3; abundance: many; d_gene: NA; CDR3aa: CAISESTPGPGRTDTQYF
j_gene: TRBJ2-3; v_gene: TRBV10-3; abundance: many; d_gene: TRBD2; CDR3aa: CAISSGTRITDTQYF
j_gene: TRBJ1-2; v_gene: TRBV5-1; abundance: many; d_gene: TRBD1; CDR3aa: CASSKGQEHYGYTF
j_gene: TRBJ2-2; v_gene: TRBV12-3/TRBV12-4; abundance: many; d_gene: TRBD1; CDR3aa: CASTSPPPGQGAGELFF
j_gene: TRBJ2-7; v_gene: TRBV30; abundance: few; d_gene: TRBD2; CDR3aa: CAWRRDRVKTSGSPQYF
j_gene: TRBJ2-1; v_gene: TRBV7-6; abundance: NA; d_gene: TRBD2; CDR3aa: CASSFSSGELNEQFF
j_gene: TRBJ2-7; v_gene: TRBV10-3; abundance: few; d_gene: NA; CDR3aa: CAISESRRQDAYEQYF
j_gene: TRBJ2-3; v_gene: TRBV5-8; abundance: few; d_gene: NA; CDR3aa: CASKIYSTDTQYF
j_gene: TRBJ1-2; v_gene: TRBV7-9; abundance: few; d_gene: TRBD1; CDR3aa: CASSLGTGGKNYGYTF
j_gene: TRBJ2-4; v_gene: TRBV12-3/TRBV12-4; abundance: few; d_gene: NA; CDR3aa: CASGGVAKNIQYF
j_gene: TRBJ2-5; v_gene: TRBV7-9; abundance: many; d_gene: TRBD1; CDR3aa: CASTEGQGQETQYF
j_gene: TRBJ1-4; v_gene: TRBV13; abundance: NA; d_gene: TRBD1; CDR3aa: CASSMTPGGEKLFF
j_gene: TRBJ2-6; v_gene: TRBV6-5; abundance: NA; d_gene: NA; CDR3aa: CASSYEWTGANVLTF